The next 16 T cell receptor beta chains were all read from a single sample in a study of brain T cells in children with intractable seizures. Assay used: immunoSEQ multiplex PCR; TCRdb lists only in-frame clones, some missing. Of tens of thousands of clones in the sample, about 96% were seen once. The sequencing here drew on peripheral blood, taken at surgery. All receptors come from a boy under two years old with focal cortical dysplasia and intractable seizures.

V is TRBV5-6 and J is TRBJ1-2; D possibly corresponds to TRBD1 (6 bases). CDR3 length: 14 residues. Trimming stripped 0 bases from V and 5 bases from J, with 11 bases between. CDR1 is SGHDT, CDR2 YYEEEE, per germline. The CDR3 region has the DNA TGTGCCAGCAGCTTGGCAGGGGATGTTTATGGCTACACCTTC. Its translation is CASSLAGDVYGYTF.

The chain carries TRBV4-1 and TRBJ1-2; TRBD1 matches at 8 bases. Germline assignment: CDR1 MGHRA and CDR2 YSYEKL. After removal of 6 bases from V and 3 bases from J, the junction contained 9 bases not matched to a gene. The CDR3 has 15 residues. The DNA for the CDR3 is TGCGCCAGCAGTTCCCCTGACAGGGGCCACTATGGCTACACCTTC. It yields the protein CASSSPDRGHYGYTF.

J is TRBJ1-3 and V is TRBV19; TRBD1 aligns across 9 bases. V was pared by 4 bases and J by 3 bases, with 4 bases of the junction left unmatched. In germline, CDR1 is LNHDA, CDR2 SQIVND (reference sequence). The CDR3 has 15 amino acids. In DNA form, the CDR3 reads TGTGCCAGTAGTACACAGGGGGCGCTTGGAAACACCATATATTTT. As protein: CASSTQGALGNTIYF.

The rearrangement joins TRBV12-3 or TRBV12-4 to TRBJ1-6; 7 bases are a match to TRBD1. V trimming: 4 bases; J trimming: 12 bases; junction bases outside the gene matches: 3. The CDR3 totals 12 residues. CDR3 sequence reads: CASSSRGGPLHF. As DNA, the CDR3 is TGTGCCAGCAGTTCCAGGGGGGGACCCCTCCACTTT.

This clone was counted once. This chain links TRBV12-3 or TRBV12-4 with TRBJ2-5; D is ambiguous. The CDR3 covers 12 residues. V lost 7 bases to trimming and J lost 7 bases, with 13 bases between them. This chain's CDR3 is CASTRTRRTQYF. In nucleotides, the CDR3 is TGTGCCAGCACCAGAACTCGCAGGACCCAGTACTTC.

In regard to this clone: Since the CDR3 does not end with the conserved phenylalanine or tryptophan, this likely comes from a read error. Because the CDR3's place on the DNA is in doubt, the DNA is left out and the CDR3 is given as listed by TCRdb. The rearrangement joins TRBV1 to TRBJ2-7; TRBD2 is the table's D call, not checked against the DNA. TRBV1 is noted as a pseudogene. The CDR3 is made up of 10 amino acids, end residues included. Here the CDR3 reads CTSSQDLAFM.

J is TRBJ2-2 and V is TRBV28; 11 nucleotides line up with TRBD1. V was clipped by 6 bases and J by 4 bases; unmatched bases: 10. The CDR3 is 17 residues long. Germline-derived CDR1 and CDR2 are MDHEN and SYDVKM. CDR3 in amino acids: CASSPMRTGGLTGELFF. The DNA of the CDR3 is TGTGCCAGCAGCCCGATGCGGACAGGGGGCCTCACCGGGGAGCTGTTTTTT.

V usage is TRBV13 and J usage is TRBJ1-2; the D gene is possibly TRBD1 (6 bases). V was pared by 4 bases and J by 0 bases, with 9 bases between. The germline CDR1 and CDR2 sequences are PRHDT and FYEKMQ (reference sequence). This CDR3 is 14 amino acids long. This chain's CDR3 is CASSWQGPNYGYTF. CDR3 bases: TGTGCCAGCAGCTGGCAGGGGCCTAACTATGGCTACACCTTC. The variable domain in full, completed from reference TRBV13 and TRBJ1-2, reads AAGVIQSPRHLIKEKRETATLKCYPIPRHDTVYWYQQGPGQDPQFLISFYEKMQSDKGSIPDRFSAQQFSDYHSELNMSSLELGDSALYFCASSWQGPNYGYTFGSGTRLTVV.

The V gene is TRBV6-2 or TRBV6-3, the J gene TRBJ2-3, with TRBD1 identical over 7 bases. J was trimmed by 1 base and V by 5 bases; bases with no gene match: 12. This CDR3 has 17 amino acids. Per the germline V gene, CDR1 is MNHEY and CDR2 is SVGEGT. The CDR3 loop is CASSQIQGTSRTDTQYF. CDR3 nucleotides: TGTGCCAGCAGTCAAATACAGGGGACCTCCCGCACAGATACGCAGTATTTT.

The CDR3 DNA sequence: TGCGCCAGCATCGGAGGGAACACCATATATTTT. Encoded protein: CASIGGNTIYF. This chain links TRBV5-1 with TRBJ1-3; D remains unclear. From germline, CDR1 is SGHRS and CDR2 YFSETQ. The CDR3 sequence is 11 residues long. Trimming pared 6 bases from V and 7 bases from J, leaving 8 bases between. Complete variable domain (other parts from reference TRBV5-1 and TRBJ1-3): KAGVTQTPRYLIKTRGQQVTLSCSPISGHRSVSWYQQTPGQGLQFLFEYFSETQRNKGNFPGRFSGRQFSNSRSEMNVSTLELGDSALYLCASIGGNTIYFGEGSWLTVV.

The chain employs TRBV4-1 and TRBJ2-2; D call uncertain. The germline gives CDR1 MGHRA, CDR2 YSYEKL. CDR3 size: 16 residues. V lost 1 base, J lost 2 bases, and 11 bases lay in between. CDR3 bases: TGCGCCAGCAGCCAAGGGTGGTATGTTAACACCGGGGAGCTGTTTTTT. It codes for CASSQGWYVNTGELFF.

The chain employs TRBV9 and TRBJ2-1; D may be TRBD2 (6 bases). Per the germline V gene, CDR1 is SGDLS and CDR2 is YYNGEE. V shed 0 bases and J shed 4 bases, with 14 bases lying between them. The CDR3 runs 16 residues. In nucleotides, the CDR3 is TGTGCCAGCAGCGTAGCTGGCCGGGAGTTTTACAATGAGCAGTTCTTC. Translation gives CASSVAGREFYNEQFF.

This sequence joins TRBV7-9 and TRBJ2-7, with D uncertain. The CDR3 is 15 amino acids. Germline lookup yields CDR1 SEHNR and CDR2 FQNEAQ (reference sequence). V was clipped by 1 base and J by 3 bases, with 13 bases between them. The CDR3 reads CASSLGQKAIYEQYF. CDR3 in DNA: TGTGCCAGCAGCTTAGGACAAAAGGCAATCTACGAGCAGTACTTC.

This chain joins TRBV19 and TRBJ1-4; D gene uncertain. Trimming shortened V by 3 bases and J by 0 bases, and 8 bases separated the two germline ends. Per germline, CDR1 LNHDA and CDR2 SQIVND (reference sequence). The CDR3 is 15 amino acids. The CDR3 DNA reads TGTGCCAGTAGTATTAACAGATCAACTAATGAAAAACTGTTTTTT. Translation gives CASSINRSTNEKLFF. Supplemented by reference TRBV19 and TRBJ1-4, the full variable domain reads DGGITQSPKYLFRKEGQNVTLSCEQNLNHDAMYWYRQDPGQGLRLIYYSQIVNDFQKGDIAEGYSVSREKKESFPLTVTSAQKNPTAFYLCASSINRSTNEKLFFGSGTQLSVL.

The chain joins TRBV19 to TRBJ1-6, with D possibly being TRBD1 (6 bases). V was pared by 10 bases and J by 6 bases, with 16 bases between. This CDR3 is built from 14 residues. CDR1 and CDR2 (germline): LNHDA, SQIVND (reference sequence). The CDR3 spells CATRPGQLNSPLHF. The CDR3 DNA is TGTGCCACGAGGCCGGGACAACTTAATTCACCCCTCCACTTT. Using reference TRBV19 and TRBJ1-6 for the parts outside the CDR3, the full variable domain is DGGITQSPKYLFRKEGQNVTLSCEQNLNHDAMYWYRQDPGQGLRLIYYSQIVNDFQKGDIAEGYSVSREKKESFPLTVTSAQKNPTAFYLCATRPGQLNSPLHFGNGTRLTVT.

V is TRBV4-1 and J is TRBJ2-2, with 9 nucleotides matching TRBD2. Trimming at V came to 4 bases and at J to 0 bases, leaving 9 bases not matched to a gene. This CDR3 has 18 amino acids. Per germline, CDR1 MGHRA and CDR2 YSYEKL. This CDR3 reads CASSLSGLAGTNTGELFF. The CDR3 DNA is TGCGCCAGCAGCCTGTCAGGGCTAGCGGGGACGAACACCGGGGAGCTGTTTTTT.